The clone carrying this T cell receptor beta chain came up many times. The iRepertoire nested amplicon-rescue multiplex PCR amplified TCR alpha and beta CDR3s from RNA. TCRdb itself ran the multiplex PCR reads through MiXCR, one entry per CDR3 protein. The table has 160,000 or so distinct CDR3 sequences, 43% seen once. The data derive from a study of glioma-infiltrating T cells. Trimming pared 1 base from V and 3 bases from J, leaving 8 bases between. The CDR3 has 14 residues. Germline V gene lookup returns CDR1 SGHTA and CDR2 FQGNSA. The source of this sequence is a human donor with low-grade glioma or glioblastoma, undergoing nonglioma brain surgery, or in good health (not recorded which). The rearrangement uses TRBV7-2 and TRBJ2-3, with D tentatively TRBD2 (5 bases). Sequencing used glioma tissue, nonneoplastic brain tissue, or PBMCs (not recorded which). The CDR3 loop reads CASSLVGKTDTQYF. In DNA, the CDR3 is TGTGCCAGCAGCTTAGTCGGGAAGACAGATACGCAGTATTTT.